The 9 T cell receptor beta chains reported below all come from one sample, sequenced in a study of cytomegalovirus exposure and HLA in healthy donors. The PCR employed 60 Vbeta primers together with 13 Jbeta primers. Profiling relied on immunoSEQ multiplex PCR, and the TCRdb table lists in-frame clones only, not all of them. The profile shows over 100,000 clones, approximately 67% of them singletons. Source material: PBMCs. All receptors come from a man aged 18 to 30 in good health and CMV-seronegative.

The J gene is TRBJ2-7, the V gene TRBV2, with 7 bases lining up with TRBD2. Per germline, CDR1 SNHLY and CDR2 FYNNEI. The junction had 3 bases not matched to a gene; V was cut back by 1 base and J by 3 bases. This CDR3 has 14 residues. In DNA, the CDR3 is TGTGCCAGCAGTGAAGGCGGGAGTATCTACGAGCAGTACTTC. Its protein product is CASSEGGSIYEQYF.

This chain joins TRBV4-2 and TRBJ2-1; 7 nucleotides line up with TRBD2. J gave up 3 bases and V 4 bases, and 6 bases lay outside the gene matches. Germline V CDR1 and CDR2: LGHNA, YNFKEQ. CDR3 length: 15 residues. The CDR3: CASSLLLADYNEQFF. The CDR3 DNA follows: TGTGCCAGCAGCCTCCTCCTAGCGGACTACAATGAGCAGTTCTTC.

This clone was observed a handful of times. V gene TRBV30 combines with J gene TRBJ2-7; TRBD2 matches at 8 bases. V lost 1 base and J lost 0; bases outside the gene matches: 5. Germline assignment: CDR1 GTSNPN and CDR2 SVGIG (reference sequence). This CDR3 is 15 amino acids long. CDR3 amino acids: CAWSGSGTSSYEQYF. The CDR3 bases are TGTGCCTGGAGTGGGTCCGGGACTAGCTCCTACGAGCAGTACTTC.

The rearrangement links TRBV15 to TRBJ1-3, with no clear D. V was cut by 1 base and J by 3 bases, with 7 bases left in between. The CDR3 consists of 14 residues. The germline gives CDR1 LNHNV, CDR2 YYDKDF (reference sequence). CDR3 residues: CATSRGASGNTIYF. The CDR3 region has the DNA TGTGCCACCAGCAGAGGTGCTAGTGGAAACACCATATATTTT. Together with reference TRBV15 and TRBJ1-3, the CDR3 gives the full variable domain: DAMVIQNPRYQVTQFGKPVTLSCSQTLNHNVMYWYQQKSSQAPKLLFHYYDKDFNNEADTPDNFQSRRPNTSFCFLDIRSPGLGDTAMYLCATSRGASGNTIYFGEGSWLTVV.

The V and J genes are TRBV4-1 and TRBJ2-7; weak D call: TRBD1 (5 bases). V lost 4 bases and J 2 bases, leaving 12 bases between the germline ends. Per the germline V gene, CDR1 is MGHRA and CDR2 is YSYEKL. This CDR3 region has 14 residues. The DNA for the CDR3 is TGCGCCAGCAGCCGGGCTGGGGCCACCTACGAGCAGTACTTC. This codes for CASSRAGATYEQYF.

The chain is built from TRBV10-3 and TRBJ2-1, with TRBD1 identical over 8 bases. V shed 6 bases, J shed 7 bases, and the junction held 5 bases outside the gene matches. In germline, CDR1 is ENHRY, CDR2 SYGVKD. CDR3 length equals 13 residues. CDR3 protein: CAIRSGGSNEQFF. The CDR3 nucleotides read TGTGCCATCAGATCAGGGGGCTCTAATGAGCAGTTCTTC.

The chain links TRBV30 to TRBJ1-5; TRBD1 aligns across 11 bases. V trimming: 8 bases; J trimming: 9 bases; junction bases outside the gene matches: 9. Germline assignment: CDR1 GTSNPN and CDR2 SVGIG (reference sequence). CDR3 length: 13 residues. The CDR3 loop reads CAGGQGERWPQHF. CDR3 sequence (DNA): TGTGCCGGGGGACAGGGGGAGAGGTGGCCCCAGCATTTT.

A few counts support this clone. This chain joins TRBV6-5 and TRBJ2-7, with D tentatively TRBD2 (5 bases). Trimming took 8 bases from V and 6 from J, leaving 17 bases between them. The CDR3 consists of 13 residues. Germline V gene sequence: CDR1 MNHEY, CDR2 SVGAGI. The CDR3 sequence is CASQRAAGAEQYF. CDR3 nucleotides: TGTGCCAGCCAACGGGCCGCGGGCGCCGAGCAGTACTTC.

This CDR3 is CASSVGAGRTYNEQFF. DNA of the CDR3: TGTGCCAGCAGCGTAGGTGCGGGGAGGACCTACAATGAGCAGTTCTTC. The chain is built from TRBV9 and TRBJ2-1, with a weak D call TRBD2 (6 bases). V lost 0 bases and J lost 2, with 12 bases in between. This CDR3 is 16 amino acids long. The germline V gene encodes CDR1 SGDLS and CDR2 YYNGEE.